The source of this T cell receptor (beta chain) is a study of T cell changes during pregnancy in multiple sclerosis. Assay: immunoSEQ multiplex PCR; the TCRdb copy retains only in-frame clones and omits some. In the table there are tens of thousands of clones, under 95% of which are singletons. The CDR3 sequence is 15 residues long. Germline CDR1 reads SGHTA; CDR2 reads FQGNSA. V lost 6 bases to trimming and J lost 9 bases; unmatched junction nucleotides: 11. Sequencing was performed on peripheral blood, taken in the second trimester of pregnancy. This chain connects TRBV7-2 to TRBJ2-4; 10 bases are a match to TRBD2. The sequence was obtained from a female donor with multiple sclerosis, enrolled in a pregnancy study. Written as DNA, the CDR3 is TGTGCCAGCAGAAATAGCGGGGGGTCCAATCTCATTCAGTACTTC. This codes for CASRNSGGSNLIQYF.